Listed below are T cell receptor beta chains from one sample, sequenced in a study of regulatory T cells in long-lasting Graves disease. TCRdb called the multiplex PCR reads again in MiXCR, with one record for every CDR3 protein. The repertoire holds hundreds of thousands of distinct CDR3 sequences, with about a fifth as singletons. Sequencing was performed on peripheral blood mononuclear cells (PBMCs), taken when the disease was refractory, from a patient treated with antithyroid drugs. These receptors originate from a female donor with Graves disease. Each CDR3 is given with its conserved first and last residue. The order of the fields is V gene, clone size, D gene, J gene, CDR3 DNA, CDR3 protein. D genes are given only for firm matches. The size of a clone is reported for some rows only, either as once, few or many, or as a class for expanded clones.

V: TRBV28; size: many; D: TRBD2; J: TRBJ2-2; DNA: TGTGCCAGCAGACCGGGGGGGATCGCGAACACCGGGGAGCTGTTTTTT; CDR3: CASRPGGIANTGELFF
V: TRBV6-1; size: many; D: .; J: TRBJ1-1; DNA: TGTGCCAGCAGCCCTACAGGGACGAACACTGAAGCTTTCTTT; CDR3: CASSPTGTNTEAFF
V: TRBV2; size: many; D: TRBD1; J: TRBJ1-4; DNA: TGTGCCAGCAGTAAGCCGGACAGGGATGGGGAAAAACTGTTTTTT; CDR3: CASSKPDRDGEKLFF
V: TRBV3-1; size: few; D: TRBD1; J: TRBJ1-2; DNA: TGTGCCAGCAGCCAGTCAGGGGGCGCGACGGGAAGCACCTTC; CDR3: CASSQSGGATGSTF
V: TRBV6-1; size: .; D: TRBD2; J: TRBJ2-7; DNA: TGTGCCGCCGGGGGGGGCGGGAGGTTATACGAGCAGTACTTC; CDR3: CAAGGGGRLYEQYF
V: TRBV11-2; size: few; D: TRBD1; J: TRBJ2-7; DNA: TGTGCCAGCAGCTTATTATGGGACAGATACTACGAGCAGTACTTC; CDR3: CASSLLWDRYYEQYF
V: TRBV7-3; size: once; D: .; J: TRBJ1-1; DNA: TGTGCCAGCAGCTTAGACGGTCTACAGGGTCATCGGGGGACTGAAGCTTTCTTT; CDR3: CASSLDGLQGHRGTEAFF
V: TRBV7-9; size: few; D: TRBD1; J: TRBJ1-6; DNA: TGTGCCAGCAGCTTAGACCCTGGACAGGGAAGTGGTTCACCCCTCCACTTT; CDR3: CASSLDPGQGSGSPLHF
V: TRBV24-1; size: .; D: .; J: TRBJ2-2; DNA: TGTGCCACCAGTGATGAATACACCGGGGAGCTGTTTTTT; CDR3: CATSDEYTGELFF
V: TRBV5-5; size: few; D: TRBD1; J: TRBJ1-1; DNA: TGTGCCAGCAGCGGAGGACAGGGGGTGGGGAACACTGAAGCTTTCTTT; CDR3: CASSGGQGVGNTEAFF
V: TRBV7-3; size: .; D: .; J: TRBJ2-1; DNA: TGTGCCAGCAGCTCAGACGGGGCGGTTTCCTACAATGAGCAGTTCTTC; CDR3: CASSSDGAVSYNEQFF
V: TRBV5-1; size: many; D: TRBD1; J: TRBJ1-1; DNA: TGCGCCAGCAGCGGGATCAGGGGGAGTAACACTGAAGCTTTCTTT; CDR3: CASSGIRGSNTEAFF
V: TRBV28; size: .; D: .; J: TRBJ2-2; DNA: TGTGCCAGCAGTTTGCCTTTCGGGGAGCTGTTTTTT; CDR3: CASSLPFGELFF
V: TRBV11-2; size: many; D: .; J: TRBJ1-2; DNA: TGTGCCAGCAGCTTAGGGGTCGCGCGTAGCTATGGCTACACCTTC; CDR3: CASSLGVARSYGYTF
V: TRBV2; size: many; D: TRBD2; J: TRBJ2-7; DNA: TGTGCCATCAGGACTAGCGGGAGACACGAGCAGTACTTC; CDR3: CAIRTSGRHEQYF
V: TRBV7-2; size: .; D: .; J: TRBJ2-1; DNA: TGTGCCAGCAGCCGCGACCCCACCGGCAATGAGCAGTTCTTC; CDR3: CASSRDPTGNEQFF
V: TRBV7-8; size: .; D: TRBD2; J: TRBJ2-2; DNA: TGTGCCAGCAGCTTAGAACTAGCGGGCACCGGGGAGCTGTTTTTT; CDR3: CASSLELAGTGELFF
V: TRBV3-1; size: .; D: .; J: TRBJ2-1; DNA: TGTGCCAGCAGCCAAGATCGTCCCTACAATGAGCAGTTCTTC; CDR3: CASSQDRPYNEQFF
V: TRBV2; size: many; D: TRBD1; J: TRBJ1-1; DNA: TGTGCCAGCACTACGACAGGGGGCGGGTCTGAAGCTTTCTTT; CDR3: CASTTTGGGSEAFF
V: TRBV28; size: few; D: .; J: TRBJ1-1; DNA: TGTGCCAGCAGTTTATGGGAGGGCGGCAACACTGAAGCTTTCTTT; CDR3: CASSLWEGGNTEAFF
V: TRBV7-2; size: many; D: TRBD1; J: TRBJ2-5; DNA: TGTGCCAGCAGCTTAGGAGGGACAGTGAGGGGCGAGACCCAGTACTTC; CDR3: CASSLGGTVRGETQYF
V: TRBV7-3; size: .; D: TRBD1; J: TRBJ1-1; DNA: TGTGCCAGCAGATCTGACAGGGCCACTGAAGCTTTCTTT; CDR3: CASRSDRATEAFF
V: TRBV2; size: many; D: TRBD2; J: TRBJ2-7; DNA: TGTGCCAGCAGTGAGGAGGGACTAGCATCCTACGAGCAGTACTTC; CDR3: CASSEEGLASYEQYF
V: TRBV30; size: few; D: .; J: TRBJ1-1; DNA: TGTGCCTGGAGCCCGGGACCCAACACTGAAGCTTTCTTT; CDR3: CAWSPGPNTEAFF
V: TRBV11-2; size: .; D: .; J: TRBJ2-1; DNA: TGTGCCAGCAGCCTTACTCGGGACTCAAGGTTATATGAGCAGTTCTTC; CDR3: CASSLTRDSRLYEQFF
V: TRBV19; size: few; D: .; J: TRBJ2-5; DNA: TGTGCCAGTAGCCCGGGGATAGAGACCCAGTACTTC; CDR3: CASSPGIETQYF
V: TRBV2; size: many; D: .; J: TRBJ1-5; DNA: TGTGCCAGCAATAGGGACAGCAATCAGCCCCAGCATTTT; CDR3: CASNRDSNQPQHF
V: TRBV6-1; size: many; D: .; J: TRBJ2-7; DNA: TGTGCCAGCAACTCCGAGACAACTTACGAGCAGTACTTC; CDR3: CASNSETTYEQYF
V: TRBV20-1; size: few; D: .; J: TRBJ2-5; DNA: TGCAGTGCTAGCCAGGTGTCGGGTGAGACCCAGTACTTC; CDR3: CSASQVSGETQYF
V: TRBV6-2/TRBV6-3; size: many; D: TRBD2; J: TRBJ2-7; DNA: TGTGCCAGCAGTTACTCGACCCTAGCGGGAGACGAGCAGTACTTC; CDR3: CASSYSTLAGDEQYF
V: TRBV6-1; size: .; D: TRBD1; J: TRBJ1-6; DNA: TGTGCCAGCAGTGAATTTAAGGGGGCCAGGTCACCCCTCCACTTT; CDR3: CASSEFKGARSPLHF
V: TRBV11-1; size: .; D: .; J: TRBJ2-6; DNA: TGTGCCAGCAGCCCGGATATCAACGTCCTGACTTTC; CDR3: CASSPDINVLTF
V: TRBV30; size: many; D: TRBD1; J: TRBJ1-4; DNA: TGTGCCTGGGGGTCGGGACAGCCGACTTCCGAAAAACTGTTTTTT; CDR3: CAWGSGQPTSEKLFF
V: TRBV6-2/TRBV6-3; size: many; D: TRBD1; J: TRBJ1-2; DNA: TGTGCCAGCAGCTGGACAGGGGGCGAATATGGCTACACCTTC; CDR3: CASSWTGGEYGYTF
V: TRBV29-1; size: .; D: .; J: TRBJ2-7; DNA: TGCAGCGCCGGGGGAGCAGGGGGAACCTACGAGCAGTACTTC; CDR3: CSAGGAGGTYEQYF
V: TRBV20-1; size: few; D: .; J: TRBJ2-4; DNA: TGCAGTGCCCCCGACCCGTTAGCCAAAAACATTCAGTACTTC; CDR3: CSAPDPLAKNIQYF
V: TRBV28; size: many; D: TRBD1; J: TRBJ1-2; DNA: TGTGCCAGCAGTATACCGACAGGGTATGGCTACACCTTC; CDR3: CASSIPTGYGYTF
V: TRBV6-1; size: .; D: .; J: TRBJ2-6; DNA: TGTGCCAGCAAAGGCAGTTATGGCTCTGGGGCCAACGTCCTGACTTTC; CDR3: CASKGSYGSGANVLTF
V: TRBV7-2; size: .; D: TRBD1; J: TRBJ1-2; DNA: TGTGCCAGCAGCTTAGAGGGGACAGGTCTGTCCTATGGCTACACCTTC; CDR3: CASSLEGTGLSYGYTF
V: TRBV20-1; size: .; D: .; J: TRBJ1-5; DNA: TGCAGTGCTAGGAAAGAGTGGGGTCAGCCCCAGCATTTT; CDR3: CSARKEWGQPQHF
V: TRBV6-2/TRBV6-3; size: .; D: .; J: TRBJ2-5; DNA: TGTGCCAACACGGATTCGTCGGAGACCCAGTACTTC; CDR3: CANTDSSETQYF
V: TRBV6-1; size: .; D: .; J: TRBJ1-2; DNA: TGTGCCAGCAGTGATACAGGGCGCGATGGCTACACCTTC; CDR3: CASSDTGRDGYTF
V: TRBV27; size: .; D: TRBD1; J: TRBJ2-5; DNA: TGTGCCAGCAGGGACAGGGAAGCGTCTTGGGAGACCCAGTACTTC; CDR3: CASRDREASWETQYF
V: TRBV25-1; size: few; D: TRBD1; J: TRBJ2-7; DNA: TGTGCCAGCAGTATGACAGGGCCCTCCTACGAGCAGTACTTC; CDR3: CASSMTGPSYEQYF
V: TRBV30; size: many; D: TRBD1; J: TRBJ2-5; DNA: TGTGCCTGGAGTCCGATAGGACAGGGGGCATTCGAGACCCAGTACTTC; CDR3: CAWSPIGQGAFETQYF
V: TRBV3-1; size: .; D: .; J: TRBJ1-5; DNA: TGTGCCAGCAGCCAAGCCCAGAGGGGGCCCCAGCATTTT; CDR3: CASSQAQRGPQHF
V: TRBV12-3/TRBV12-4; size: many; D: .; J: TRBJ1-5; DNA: TGTGCCAGCAGTGCAATCGGGGAAAATCAGCCCCAGCATTTT; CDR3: CASSAIGENQPQHF
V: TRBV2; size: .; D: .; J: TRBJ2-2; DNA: TGTGCCAGCGCCCACGAGGGGAACACCGGGGAGCTGTTTTTT; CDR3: CASAHEGNTGELFF
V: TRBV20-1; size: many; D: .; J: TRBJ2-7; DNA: TGCAGTGCTAGGGGGACAAATACCTACGAGCAGTACTTC; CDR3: CSARGTNTYEQYF
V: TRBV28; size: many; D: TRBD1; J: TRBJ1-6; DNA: TGTGCCAGCAGTTTAGGTGCGCTAAGGACAGGGTGGATGAAGTCACCCCTCCACTTT; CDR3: CASSLGALRTGWMKSPLHF
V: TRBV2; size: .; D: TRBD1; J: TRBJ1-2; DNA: TGTGCCAGCAGTGTGCGGGACAGGGACATCTATGGCTACACCTTC; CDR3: CASSVRDRDIYGYTF
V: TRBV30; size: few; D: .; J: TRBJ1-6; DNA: TGTGCCTGGAGGGCGGAAAATTCACCCCTCCACTTT; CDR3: CAWRAENSPLHF
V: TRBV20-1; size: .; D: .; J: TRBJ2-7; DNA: TGCAGTGCTAGTCGAGGGGGCTCCTACGAGCAGTACTTC; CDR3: CSASRGGSYEQYF